This T cell receptor beta chain originates from a study of T cells in localized non-small cell lung cancer. The study's findings and limits: Median approximately 58 top-100 tumor clones were shared with paired adjacent lung. Tumor samples were not multi-region, leaving intratumor heterogeneity unexcluded. T cell clonality was highest in uninvolved adjacent lung, above tumor.

A remark on this clone: Its antigen is unidentified.

V trimming: 3 bases; J trimming: 6 bases; junction bases outside the gene matches: 5. The CDR3 is made up of 14 amino acids. Germline CDR1 SGHTA, CDR2 FQGNSA. TCRdb's copy holds only in-frame clones and misses some; the assay was immunoSEQ multiplex PCR. Of nearly 35,000 clones listed, approximately 91% are singletons. This chain joins TRBV7-2 and TRBJ1-5; 7 bases match TRBD1. Source: peripheral blood, taken before any cancer treatment. The source of this sequence is a woman aged 35 to 75 with stage I lung adenocarcinoma. CDR3 loop: CASSLTGNAQPQHF. The CDR3 DNA sequence: TGTGCCAGCAGCTTGACAGGGAACGCTCAGCCCCAGCATTTT.